This T cell receptor (beta chain) was captured by sequencing in a study of T cell responses to AZD1222 COVID-19 vaccine. CDR1 and CDR2 (germline): SGHAT, FQNNGV. V lost 0 bases, J lost 0 bases, and 14 bases lay in between. The CDR3 spans 17 residues. In regard to this clone: Its specificity is not known.

Study observations and caveats: Mapped onto spike, vaccine-associated CD4 TCRs spanned it and were dominant at 160-218 and 743-854. Donors were chiefly white British, with a greater number of females, and clonal diversity was perhaps underestimated.

The repertoire was sequenced with immunoSEQ multiplex PCR; TCRdb's copy has only in-frame clones and lacks some. Of about 45,000 clones listed, roughly 80% are singletons. This chain uses TRBV11-2 with TRBJ1-2; D is undetermined. The clonotype comes from an adult in good health. Sequencing was performed on peripheral blood, taken on day 0 of AZD1222 vaccination. For the CDR3, the DNA is TGTGCCAGCAGCTTAGATATTACGGCAACTACTAACTATGGCTACACCTTC. Amino acids: CASSLDITATTNYGYTF.